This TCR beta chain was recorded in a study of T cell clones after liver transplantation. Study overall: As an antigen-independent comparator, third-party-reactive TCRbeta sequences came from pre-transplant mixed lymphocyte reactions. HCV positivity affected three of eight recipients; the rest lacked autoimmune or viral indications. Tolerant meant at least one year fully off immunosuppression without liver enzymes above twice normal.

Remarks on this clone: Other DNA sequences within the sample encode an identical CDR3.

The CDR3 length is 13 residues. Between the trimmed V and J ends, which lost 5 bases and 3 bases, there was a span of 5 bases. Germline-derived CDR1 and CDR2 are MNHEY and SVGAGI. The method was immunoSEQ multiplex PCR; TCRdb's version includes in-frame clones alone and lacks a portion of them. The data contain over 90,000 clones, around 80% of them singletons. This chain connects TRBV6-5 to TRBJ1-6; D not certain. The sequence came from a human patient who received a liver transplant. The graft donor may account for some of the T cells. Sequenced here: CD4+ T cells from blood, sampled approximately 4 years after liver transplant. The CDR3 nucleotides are TGTGCCAGCAGTACAGTCTATAATTCACCCCTCCACTTT. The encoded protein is CASSTVYNSPLHF.